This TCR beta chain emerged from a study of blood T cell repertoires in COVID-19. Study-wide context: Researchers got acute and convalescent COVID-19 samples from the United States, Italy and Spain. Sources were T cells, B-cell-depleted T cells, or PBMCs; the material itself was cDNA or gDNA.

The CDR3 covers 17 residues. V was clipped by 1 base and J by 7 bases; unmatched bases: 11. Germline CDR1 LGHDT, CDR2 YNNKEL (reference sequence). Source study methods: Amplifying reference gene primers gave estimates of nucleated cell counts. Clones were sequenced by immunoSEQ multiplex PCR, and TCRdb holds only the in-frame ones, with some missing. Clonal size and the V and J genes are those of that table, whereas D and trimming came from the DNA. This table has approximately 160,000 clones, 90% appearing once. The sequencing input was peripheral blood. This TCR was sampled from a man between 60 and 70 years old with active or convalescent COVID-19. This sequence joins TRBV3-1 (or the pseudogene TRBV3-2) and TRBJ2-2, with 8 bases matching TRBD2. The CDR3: CASSQGPREGRLGELFF. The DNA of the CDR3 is TGTGCCAGCAGCCAAGGCCCCCGGGAGGGCCGCCTCGGGGAGCTGTTTTTT.